A single sample is the source of the 30 T cell receptor beta chains below, sequenced in a study of shared clonotypes between healthy human individuals. TCRdb keeps only in-frame clones here, not all; method: immunoSEQ multiplex PCR. This repertoire shows some 2,000,000 clones, approximately 94% found once; its top ten account for 0.13%. The sequenced material came from naive CD4+ T cells sorted from blood. Subset specified: CD45RA+ positively selected. All receptors come from a young man in good health.

Comments on this clone: Other DNA sequences from this sample encode an identical CDR3 as well. The J gene is TRBJ2-7, the V gene TRBV10-1; no clear D gene. From germline, CDR1 is WNHNN and CDR2 SYGVQD (reference sequence). V was clipped by 3 bases and J by 2 bases, with 8 bases between them. CDR3 length: 13 amino acids. This CDR3 reads CASSESGTYEQYF. CDR3 sequence (DNA): TGCGCCAGCAGTGAATCAGGTACCTACGAGCAGTACTTC.

The CDR3 spells CASSESGLEQFF. In nucleotides, the CDR3 is TGTGCCAGCAGTGAATCTGGACTTGAGCAGTTCTTC. The rearrangement joins TRBV25-1 to TRBJ2-1, with TRBD2 as a possible D gene (5 bases). Trimming pared 1 base from V and 9 bases from J, leaving 7 bases between. Germline assignment: CDR1 MGHDK and CDR2 SYGVNS. There are 12 residues in the CDR3.

The chain has TRBV15 and TRBJ1-1; TRBD1 might be the D (5 bases). The V end was cut by 0 bases, the J end by 6 bases, with 14 bases between. The CDR3 loop spans 15 amino acids. In germline, CDR1 is LNHNV, CDR2 YYDKDF (reference sequence). The CDR3 nucleotides are TGTGCCACCAGCAGAGATCACGCAGGGTGGGCTGAAGCTTTCTTT. It yields the protein CATSRDHAGWAEAFF.

About this clone itself: Other DNA sequences in the sample encode the same CDR3. The chain carries TRBV19 and TRBJ1-1; D not certain. This CDR3 is 12 amino acids long. Trimming removed 5 bases at V and 0 bases at J, with 4 bases between. The germline gives CDR1 LNHDA, CDR2 SQIVND (reference sequence). The CDR3 sequence: CASSFVNTEAFF. CDR3 coding DNA: TGTGCCAGTAGTTTCGTGAACACTGAAGCTTTCTTT.

This clone occurred a few times. The CDR3: CASSLWGGNQPQHF. CDR3 in DNA: TGCGCCAGCAGCTTGTGGGGGGGCAATCAGCCCCAGCATTTT. This rearrangement joins TRBV5-1 to TRBJ1-5, with D possibly being TRBD1 (5 bases). From germline, CDR1 is SGHRS and CDR2 YFSETQ. This CDR3 contains 14 residues. Trimming shortened V by 1 base and J by 2 bases, and 7 bases separated the two germline ends. Drawing the rest from reference TRBV5-1 and TRBJ1-5, the complete variable domain is KAGVTQTPRYLIKTRGQQVTLSCSPISGHRSVSWYQQTPGQGLQFLFEYFSETQRNKGNFPGRFSGRQFSNSRSEMNVSTLELGDSALYLCASSLWGGNQPQHFGDGTRLSIL.

The J gene is TRBJ1-1, the V gene TRBV7-3; 7 bases agree with TRBD1. The CDR3 has 12 amino acids. V lost 4 bases and J lost 11; bases outside the gene matches: 7. Germline CDR1 is SGHTA and CDR2 is FQGTGA. The CDR3 nucleotides are TGTGCCAGCAGCTCTCGACAGGGTGACGCTTTCTTT. This sequence encodes CASSSRQGDAFF. The full variable domain, completed using reference TRBV7-3 and TRBJ1-1, is GAGVSQTPSNKVTEKGKYVELRCDPISGHTALYWYRQSLGQGPEFLIYFQGTGAADDSGLPNDRFFAVRPEGSVSTLKIQRTERGDSAVYLCASSSRQGDAFFGQGTRLTVV.

V is TRBV30 and J is TRBJ2-7; the match to TRBD1 covers 9 bases. V lost 3 bases and J lost 3; bases outside the gene matches: 6. The CDR3 has 14 amino acids. CDR1 and CDR2 from the germline V gene are GTSNPN and SVGIG (reference sequence). The CDR3 spells CAWSRWDRVYEQYF. DNA for the CDR3: TGTGCCTGGAGCCGTTGGGACAGGGTCTACGAGCAGTACTTC. Using reference TRBV30 and TRBJ2-7 for the parts outside the CDR3, the full variable domain is SQTIHQWPATLVQPVGSPLSLECTVEGTSNPNLYWYRQAAGRGLQLLFYSVGIGQISSEVPQNLSASRPQDRQFILSSKKLLLSDSGFYLCAWSRWDRVYEQYFGPGTRLTVT.

The genes are TRBV10-3 and TRBJ1-6; a weak D match, TRBD1 (5 bases). The CDR3 is made up of 18 amino acids. V lost 0 bases and J 5 bases, leaving 17 bases between the germline ends. Germline-derived CDR1 and CDR2 are ENHRY and SYGVKD. The CDR3 sequence: CAISESILRDVHNSPLHF. CDR3 coding DNA: TGTGCCATCAGTGAGTCGATACTGAGGGACGTTCATAATTCACCCCTCCACTTT.

The chain has TRBV19 and TRBJ1-6; no reliable D call. The CDR3 covers 17 residues. Trimming took off 4 bases at V and 7 bases at J, with 20 bases between the two ends. Germline assignment: CDR1 LNHDA and CDR2 SQIVND (reference sequence). The CDR3 sequence is CASSSSSVLPFNSPLHF. Written as DNA, the CDR3 is TGTGCCAGTAGTAGTTCTTCAGTCCTCCCATTCAATTCACCCCTCCACTTT.

The chain carries TRBV2 and TRBJ2-1; weak D call: TRBD2 (6 bases). The germline gives CDR1 SNHLY, CDR2 FYNNEI. V dropped 2 bases and J dropped 1 base, with 12 bases sitting between them. This CDR3 has 16 amino acids. The CDR3 protein is CASSEYGGPSYNEQFF. CDR3 sequence (DNA): TGTGCCAGCAGTGAATACGGGGGACCGTCCTACAATGAGCAGTTCTTC.

The chain employs TRBV20-1 and TRBJ2-7; D remains ambiguous. Germline V gives CDR1 DFQATT, CDR2 SNEGSKA (reference sequence). This CDR3 has 11 amino acids. The V gene lost 3 bases and the J gene lost 3 bases, with 6 bases spanning the gap. The CDR3 bases are TGCAGTGCTAGTGACTTCTACGAGCAGTACTTC. The encoded protein is CSASDFYEQYF.

V usage is TRBV19 and J usage is TRBJ1-5, with 7 positions matching TRBD1. Germline-derived CDR1 and CDR2 are LNHDA and SQIVND (reference sequence). This CDR3 has 13 amino acids. Trimming at V came to 5 bases and at J to 8 bases, leaving 6 bases not matched to a gene. The CDR3 region has the DNA TGTGCCAGTAGTGGGGGACAGTCGGAGCCCCAGCATTTT. Amino acid sequence: CASSGGQSEPQHF.

The V call is TRBV28, the J call TRBJ1-2, with D perhaps TRBD1 (6 bases). Germline-derived CDR1 and CDR2 are MDHEN and SYDVKM. This CDR3 contains 15 residues. V shed 5 bases and J shed 1 base, with 14 bases lying between them. The CDR3 spells CASSQPAQGNYGYTF. The CDR3 DNA is TGTGCCAGCAGTCAACCGGCACAGGGTAACTATGGCTACACCTTC.

About this clone itself: The sample holds other DNA sequences that translate to the same CDR3. V gene TRBV30 combines with J gene TRBJ2-3; the D gene is possibly TRBD2 (6 bases). The germline V gene has CDR1 GTSNPN and CDR2 SVGIG (reference sequence). This CDR3 spans 12 amino acids. V was cut by 3 bases and J by 2 bases, with 6 bases left in between. CDR3 amino acids: CAWRRDTDTQYF. In DNA form, the CDR3 reads TGTGCCTGGAGGCGGGACACAGATACGCAGTATTTT.

The chain employs TRBV11-2 and TRBJ2-5; 8 bases line up with TRBD1. The CDR3 is 15 amino acids. Germline CDR1 is SGHAT and CDR2 is FQNNGV. Unmatched junction bases numbered 6, after V lost 4 bases and J lost 2 bases. CDR3 DNA sequence: TGTGCCAGCAGCTCAGGGACAGGCTTACAAGAGACCCAGTACTTC. Amino acid sequence: CASSSGTGLQETQYF.

The chain uses TRBV11-2 and TRBJ2-1; TRBD1 aligns across 8 bases. This CDR3 has 18 residues. Germline CDR1 is SGHAT and CDR2 is FQNNGV. The J segment lost 0 bases and the V segment lost 1 base, leaving 8 bases of the junction unmatched. CDR3 sequence reads: CASSLVSRGLSSYNEQFF. The DNA of the CDR3 is TGTGCCAGCAGCTTAGTTTCCAGGGGGCTGAGCTCCTACAATGAGCAGTTCTTC. The full variable domain, with the rest looked up from reference TRBV11-2 and TRBJ2-1, is EAGVAQSPRYKIIEKRQSVAFWCNPISGHATLYWYQQILGQGPKLLIQFQNNGVVDDSQLPKDRFSAERLKGVDSTLKIQPAKLEDSAVYLCASSLVSRGLSSYNEQFFGPGTRLTVL.

The V and J genes are TRBV5-1 and TRBJ1-1; D unresolved. This CDR3 is built from 14 residues. The V end lost 4 bases, the J end lost 0 bases, and 10 bases lay between the germline ends. The germline V gene encodes CDR1 SGHRS and CDR2 YFSETQ. The CDR3 DNA is TGCGCCAGCAGCCTAGACGCAATGAACACTGAAGCTTTCTTT. It is translated as CASSLDAMNTEAFF.

This chain connects TRBV18 to TRBJ2-7, with TRBD2 identical over 9 bases. J gave up 4 bases and V 2 bases, and 6 bases lay outside the gene matches. Germline assignment: CDR1 KGHSH and CDR2 LQKENI. This CDR3 has 15 residues. The DNA for the CDR3 is TGTGCCAGCTCACCAGGGACTAGCTCCAATTACGAGCAGTACTTC. Residues: CASSPGTSSNYEQYF.

The count of this clone is one. This chain links TRBV5-1 with TRBJ2-2; 9 bases are shared with TRBD1. Germline trimming cut 4 bases from V and 0 bases from J; bases unmatched to any gene: 4. The germline gives CDR1 SGHRS, CDR2 YFSETQ. CDR3 length equals 16 residues. CDR3 sequence (DNA): TGCGCCAGCAGCCCCCGACAGGGGGCGAACACCGGGGAGCTGTTTTTT. It is translated as CASSPRQGANTGELFF.

This chain links TRBV2 with TRBJ1-5; weak D call: TRBD1 (5 bases). The CDR3 has 14 residues. Germline V gives CDR1 SNHLY, CDR2 FYNNEI. Trimming shortened V by 5 bases and J by 6 bases, and 14 bases separated the two germline ends. The CDR3 sequence is CASSWGGGGQPQHF. CDR3 sequence (DNA): TGTGCCAGCAGTTGGGGGGGAGGAGGTCAGCCCCAGCATTTT.

The chain has TRBV18 and TRBJ1-2, with 7 nucleotides matching TRBD1. With 2 bases clipped from V and 10 bases from J, the junction kept 13 bases outside the gene matches. CDR1 and CDR2 from the germline V gene are KGHSH and LQKENI. The CDR3 sequence is 15 residues long. CDR3 sequence reads: CASSPGQDASGDYTF. DNA of the CDR3: TGTGCCAGCTCACCAGGACAGGATGCCAGCGGGGACTACACCTTC.

This clone was detected once. In the same sample, other DNA sequences code for this CDR3. This chain connects TRBV28 to TRBJ2-7; no reliable D call. CDR3 size: 11 residues. Germline V gives CDR1 MDHEN, CDR2 SYDVKM. The ends were cut back, 5 bases at V and 4 bases at J, with 6 bases in the middle. The CDR3 region is CASSGRYEQYF. CDR3 in DNA: TGTGCCAGCAGTGGCCGGTACGAGCAGTACTTC.

Of note for this clone: Within the sample, other DNA sequences also encode this same CDR3. The chain employs TRBV7-2 and TRBJ1-1; 9 bases align to TRBD1. Germline lookup yields CDR1 SGHTA and CDR2 FQGNSA. V was pared by 3 bases and J by 1 base, with 0 bases of the junction left unmatched. This CDR3 is 14 amino acids long. CDR3 region: CASSLTGGNTEAFF. DNA for the CDR3: TGTGCCAGCAGCTTGACAGGGGGGAACACTGAAGCTTTCTTT.

This chain connects TRBV5-4 to TRBJ2-7, with no clear D. V was cut by 1 base and J by 2 bases, with 16 bases left in between. Germline CDR1 and CDR2: SGHNT and YYREEE (reference sequence). The CDR3 has 16 amino acids. The DNA for the CDR3 is TGTGCCAGCAGCTTGACCCACTTCATGGTCCCCTACGAGCAGTACTTC. Translation: CASSLTHFMVPYEQYF.

The chain carries TRBV2 and TRBJ1-2, with a possible D match to TRBD1 (5 bases). The germline V gene has CDR1 SNHLY and CDR2 FYNNEI. Between the trimmed V and J ends, which lost 9 bases and 2 bases, there was a span of 16 bases. This CDR3 contains 14 residues. The CDR3, as DNA: TGTGCCAGTGGGGAGCAGGGCAAGAACTATGGCTACACCTTC. Translating gives CASGEQGKNYGYTF.

The chain has TRBV7-2 and TRBJ2-7, with no clear D. This CDR3 region has 11 residues. Germline V gene sequence: CDR1 SGHTA, CDR2 FQGNSA. V was clipped by 4 bases and J by 6 bases, with 7 bases between them. For the CDR3, the DNA is TGTGCCAGCAGCTCCCATTCCGAGCAGTACTTC. It codes for CASSSHSEQYF.

The chain carries TRBV6-5 and TRBJ2-7; 8 bases agree with TRBD2. The CDR3 covers 16 residues. The ends lost 1 base at V and 2 bases at J; junction bases unmatched: 7. Germline V gene sequence: CDR1 MNHEY, CDR2 SVGAGI. For the CDR3, the DNA is TGTGCCAGCAGTTACTGGGGACTAGTTGGAACCTACGAGCAGTACTTC. The encoded protein is CASSYWGLVGTYEQYF.

The chain uses TRBV18 and TRBJ2-7; either TRBD1 or TRBD2 may fit D (5 bases each). The CDR3 sequence is 13 residues long. V lost 4 bases and J 3 bases, leaving 10 bases between the germline ends. Germline values: CDR1 KGHSH, CDR2 LQKENI. CDR3 residues: CASSRGTGYEQYF. DNA of the CDR3: TGTGCCAGCTCACGTGGGACCGGCTACGAGCAGTACTTC.

The rearrangement links TRBV6-5 to TRBJ1-2, with unresolved D. This CDR3 has 14 amino acids. Germline lookup yields CDR1 MNHEY and CDR2 SVGAGI. The V gene lost 0 bases and the J gene lost 2 bases, with 7 bases spanning the gap. In DNA form, the CDR3 reads TGTGCCAGCAGTTACTCCCGGGAGAACTATGGCTACACCTTC. This encodes CASSYSRENYGYTF.

Turning to this clone: Within the sample, other DNA sequences also encode this same CDR3. The rearrangement joins TRBV30 to TRBJ2-7; the D gene is possibly TRBD2 (7 bases). Per the germline V gene, CDR1 is GTSNPN and CDR2 is SVGIG (reference sequence). CDR3 length equals 14 residues. V lost 0 bases, J lost 1 base, and 10 bases lay in between. CDR3 sequence (DNA): TGTGCCTGGAGTGTAGGGGGGGCATCCTACGAGCAGTACTTC. This translates into CAWSVGGASYEQYF.